These T cell receptor beta chains were read from a single sample in a study of cytomegalovirus exposure and HLA in healthy donors. Profiling relied on immunoSEQ multiplex PCR, and the TCRdb table lists in-frame clones only, not all of them. Of around 95,000 clones listed, less than 85% are singletons. What was sequenced was PBMCs. The origin of the receptors is a male donor in good health and CMV-seronegative. The CDR3 runs from the conserved cysteine through the conserved F or W.

v_gene	len	j_gene	CDR3aa
TRBV27	14	TRBJ2-2	CASNVGTPTGELFF
TRBV4-3	16	TRBJ2-2	CASSSEAGDWTGELFF
TRBV10-3	16	TRBJ2-5	CAISDPEAGIQETQYF
TRBV6-5	14	TRBJ2-7	CASRATGTSGEQYF
TRBV28	17	TRBJ1-5	CASSHSGTRYSNQPQHF
TRBV6-1	13	TRBJ2-7	CASTSGTSYEQYF
TRBV5-1	15	TRBJ2-7	CASSLAGTKNYEQYF
TRBV29-1	15	TRBJ2-7	CSVEFPSVGTYEQYF
TRBV30	17	TRBJ2-3	CAWSPGTSGRATDTQYF
TRBV6-5	14	TRBJ1-5	CASSTTGRNQPQHF
TRBV6-1	15	TRBJ2-7	CASSGMTGVLYEQYF
TRBV7-2	15	TRBJ2-7	CASSLGGTGAYEQYF
TRBV28	16	TRBJ1-5	CASSSWTGAGNQPQHF
TRBV7-2	16	NA	CASSQVGGTSGNEQYF
TRBV5-1	15	TRBJ2-1	CASSLAPSSYNEQFF
TRBV7-2	17	TRBJ2-2	CASSLVGTGINTGELFF
TRBV2	15	TRBJ1-5	CASRGDRGPSQPQHF
TRBV7-2	14	TRBJ2-1	CASTNSRGQGEQFF
TRBV27	15	TRBJ2-5	CASSLGTSGGETQYF
TRBV25-1	16	TRBJ2-1	CASSEGGTGPYNEQFF
TRBV19	20	TRBJ1-2	CASSMTPMWDRAVLNYGYTF
TRBV7-9	14	TRBJ2-1	CASSSLAPSGEQFF
TRBV6-6	13	TRBJ2-1	CATMTYGRGEQFF
TRBV19	16	TRBJ1-1	CASSPILHRGNTEAFF
TRBV5-1	14	TRBJ2-1	CASSLTGYGGEQFF
TRBV6-5	15	TRBJ2-7	CASSYSRDFLGEQYF
TRBV27	13	TRBJ2-5	CASSHPTSGAQYF
TRBV7-2	12	TRBJ2-5	CASSRLQETQYF
TRBV7-2	17	TRBJ2-3	CASSRTSGRGVADTQYF
TRBV27	14	TRBJ2-5	CASSLFYGRETQYF
TRBV5-4	15	TRBJ2-7	CASSLGPGQLYEQYF
TRBV5-1	15	TRBJ2-1	CASSFGDRDLDEQFF
TRBV5-1	14	NA	CASSLGQGPYEQYF
TRBV6-6	14	TRBJ2-5	CASSYSSGRETQYF
TRBV5-1	17	TRBJ2-2	CASSLGTSGTVTGELFF
TRBV28	11	TRBJ2-7	CATGERYEQYF
TRBV30	13	TRBJ2-1	CAQGTQFYNEQFF
TRBV18	14	TRBJ2-1	CASSPGLAGNEQFF
TRBV7-9	13	TRBJ1-1	CASSLTGDPEAFF
TRBV5-6	14	TRBJ2-5	CASSLGFPGETQYF
TRBV6-5	14	TRBJ2-7	CASSYVSGGHEQYF
TRBV5-6	14	TRBJ1-5	CASSWGTVGQPQHF
TRBV27	13	TRBJ1-2	CASRALRGGGYTF
TRBV11-1	15	TRBJ2-7	CASSVGGGNSYEQYF
TRBV27	14	TRBJ1-1	CASSLKQTITEAFF
TRBV30	13	TRBJ2-7	CAWRTGISYEQYF
TRBV19	16	TRBJ2-2	CASTLLVAGGAGELFF
TRBV27	13	TRBJ2-3	CASSQGVADTQYF
TRBV2	14	TRBJ1-5	CASSVFGLDQPQHF
TRBV5-1	15	TRBJ2-7	CASSLTSGSSYEQYF
TRBV28	15	TRBJ1-1	CASSPLAGVGTEAFF
TRBV10-1	13	TRBJ2-6	CADQGIGANVLTF
TRBV19	14	TRBJ1-3	CASSIGGGRNTIYF
TRBV28	15	TRBJ1-1	CASSLRRQANTEAFF